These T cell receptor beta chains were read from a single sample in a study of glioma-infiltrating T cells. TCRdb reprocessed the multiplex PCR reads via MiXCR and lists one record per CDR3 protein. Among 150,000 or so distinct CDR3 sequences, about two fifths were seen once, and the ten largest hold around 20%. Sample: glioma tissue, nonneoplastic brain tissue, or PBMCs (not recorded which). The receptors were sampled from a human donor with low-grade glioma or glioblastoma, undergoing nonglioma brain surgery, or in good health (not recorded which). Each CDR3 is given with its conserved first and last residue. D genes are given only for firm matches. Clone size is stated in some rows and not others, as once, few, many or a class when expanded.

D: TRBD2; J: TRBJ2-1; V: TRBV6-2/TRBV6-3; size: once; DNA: TGTGCCAGCAGTTACGGGTCTAGCGGGAGCAATGAGCAGTTCTTC; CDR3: CASSYGSSGSNEQFF
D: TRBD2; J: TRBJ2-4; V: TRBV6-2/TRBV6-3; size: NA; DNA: TGTGCCAGCAGTTTCACGGGACTAGAAGACTACATTCAGTACTTC; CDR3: CASSFTGLEDYIQYF
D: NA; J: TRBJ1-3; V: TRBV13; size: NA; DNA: TGTGCCAGCAGCTCGGGGGGAAAGGGAAACACCATATATTTT; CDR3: CASSSGGKGNTIYF
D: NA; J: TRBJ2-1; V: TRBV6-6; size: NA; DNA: TGTGCCAGCAGTTACTCGAGGGTTGTGAATGAGCAGTTCTTC; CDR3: CASSYSRVVNEQFF
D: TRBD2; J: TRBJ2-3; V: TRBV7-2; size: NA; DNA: TGTGCCAGCAGCCTGGGCCATAGCGGGAGTGTAGATACGCAGTATTTT; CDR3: CASSLGHSGSVDTQYF
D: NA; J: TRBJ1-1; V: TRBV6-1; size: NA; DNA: TGTGCCAGCAGTTATTGGGGGAACACTGAAGCTTTCTTT; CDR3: CASSYWGNTEAFF
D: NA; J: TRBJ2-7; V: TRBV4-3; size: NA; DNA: TGCGCCAGCAGCCAAGATCTACCGAAAACCTACGAGCAGTACTTC; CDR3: CASSQDLPKTYEQYF
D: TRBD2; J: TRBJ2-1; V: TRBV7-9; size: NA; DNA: TGTGCCAGCAGCACTAGGACTAGCGGAAACTCCTACAATGAGCAGTTCTTC; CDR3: CASSTRTSGNSYNEQFF
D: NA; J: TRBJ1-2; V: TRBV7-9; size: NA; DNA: TGTGCCAGCAGCTTAGGGTCAGAGGTTGGCTACAACTTC; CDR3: CASSLGSEVGYNF
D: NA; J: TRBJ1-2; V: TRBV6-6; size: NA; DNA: TGTGCCAGCAGTTACTCGAAGAACACCTATGGCTACACCTTC; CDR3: CASSYSKNTYGYTF
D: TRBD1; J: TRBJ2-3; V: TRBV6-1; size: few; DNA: TGTGCCAGCAGGACCGGACAGGGGGGACGCACAGATACGCAGTATTTT; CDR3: CASRTGQGGRTDTQYF
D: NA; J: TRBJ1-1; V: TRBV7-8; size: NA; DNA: TGTGCCAGCAGCTATGCCGCCACTGAAGCTTTCTTT; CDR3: CASSYAATEAFF
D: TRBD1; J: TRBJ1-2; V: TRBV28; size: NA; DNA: TGTGCCAGCAGTTTTCTGACAGGGGGCGACGGCTACACCTTC; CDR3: CASSFLTGGDGYTF
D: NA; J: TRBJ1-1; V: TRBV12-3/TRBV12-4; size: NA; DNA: TGTGCCAGCACCCGGGCGGGGGAGGCTGAAGCTTTCTTT; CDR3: CASTRAGEAEAFF
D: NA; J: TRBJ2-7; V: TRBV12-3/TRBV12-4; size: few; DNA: TGTGCCAGCAGTTTAAGTACCTTAAGCTCCTACGAGCAGTACTTC; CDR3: CASSLSTLSSYEQYF